These 12 T cell receptor beta chains originate from one sample sequenced in a study of shared clonotypes between healthy human individuals. Sequenced by immunoSEQ multiplex PCR; TCRdb stores in-frame clones only, minus some. The data hold 1,500,000 or so clones, with 95% to 97% observed a single time. The sample consisted of naive CD4+ T cells sorted from blood. Subset denoted: CD45RA+ positively selected. The receptors shown here come from a man in his thirties or forties in good health.

The chain couples TRBV7-9 to TRBJ1-5; TRBD1 aligns across 9 bases. Trimming cost V 5 bases and J 6 bases; bases outside gene matches: 5. CDR3 length equals 14 residues. CDR1 SEHNR and CDR2 FQNEAQ come from the germline V gene (reference sequence). The CDR3 is CASSRDRVTQPQHF. CDR3 nucleotide sequence: TGTGCCAGCAGCCGGGACAGGGTGACTCAGCCCCAGCATTTT.

This clone appeared once. The CDR3 here is CASSLPTSGSYEQYF. The CDR3 DNA reads TGCGCCAGCAGCTTGCCGACCAGCGGCTCCTACGAGCAGTACTTC. The chain recombines TRBV5-1 with TRBJ2-7, with D tentatively TRBD2 (5 bases). Trimming removed 1 base from V and 0 bases from J, with 11 bases in between. There are 15 residues in the CDR3. CDR1 and CDR2 (germline): SGHRS, YFSETQ.

The chain carries TRBV10-3 and TRBJ2-7, with 12 bases fitting TRBD2. The V gene's germline CDR1 is ENHRY and CDR2 SYGVKD. The CDR3 sequence is 15 residues long. J gave up 5 bases and V 6 bases, and 8 bases lay outside the gene matches. The CDR3 coding sequence is TGTGCCATCAGGACGTCGGCTAGCGGGAGGGACGAGCAGTACTTC. Translation: CAIRTSASGRDEQYF.

The rearrangement joins TRBV5-4 to TRBJ2-7; TRBD1 agrees at 10 bases. V lost 3 bases, J lost 5 bases, and 8 bases stayed unmatched. The CDR3 extends over 15 amino acids. Germline CDR1 reads SGHNT; CDR2 reads YYREEE (reference sequence). CDR3 bases: TGTGCCAGCAGCTCGTCGGGACAGGGGAGCCACGAGCAGTACTTC. Protein sequence: CASSSSGQGSHEQYF.

The chain carries TRBV11-3 and TRBJ2-3, with 8 bases fitting TRBD2. The CDR3 is made up of 15 amino acids. J was trimmed by 0 bases and V by 3 bases; bases with no gene match: 2. Germline loops: CDR1 SGHNT, CDR2 YENEEA. The CDR3 DNA is TGTGCCAGCAGCTTCGCTAGCGGGAGCACAGATACGCAGTATTTT. Translating gives CASSFASGSTDTQYF.

V and J are TRBV5-4 and TRBJ2-3; D is perhaps TRBD2 (5 bases). The CDR3 has 12 residues. Germline lookup yields CDR1 SGHNT and CDR2 YYREEE (reference sequence). V lost 4 bases, J lost 10 bases, and 13 bases lay in between. The CDR3 DNA reads TGTGCCAGCAGCACGGACTCACCACCGCAGTATTTT. Translating it yields CASSTDSPPQYF.

The genes are TRBV27 and TRBJ2-7; D is ambiguous. The germline gives CDR1 MNHEY, CDR2 SMNVEV (reference sequence). V was trimmed by 0 bases and J by 0 bases, leaving 6 bases between them. The CDR3 totals 14 residues. The CDR3 loop reads CASSLSGLSYEQYF. The DNA of the CDR3 is TGTGCCAGCAGTTTATCGGGTCTCTCCTACGAGCAGTACTTC.

This clone was recorded once. The chain couples TRBV4-1 to TRBJ2-3; 7 bases are a match to TRBD2. V gave up 4 bases and J gave up 7 bases; unmatched junction bases: 8. The CDR3 has 14 amino acids. In germline, CDR1 is MGHRA, CDR2 YSYEKL. The DNA of the CDR3 is TGCGCCAGCAGCCCTCGGACTAGTTCAAATACGCAGTATTTT. This gives the protein CASSPRTSSNTQYF.

The V call is TRBV11-3, the J call TRBJ2-5; tentative D call: TRBD2 (5 bases). The CDR3 loop spans 16 amino acids. Trimming stripped 1 base from V and 2 bases from J, with 14 bases between. Germline loops: CDR1 SGHNT, CDR2 YENEEA. CDR3 coding DNA: TGTGCCAGCAGCTTAGGTGGGGAGCGGTTGCAAGAGACCCAGTACTTC. This encodes CASSLGGERLQETQYF.

This rearrangement joins TRBV7-9 to TRBJ2-1; D gene ambiguous. Looked up from germline, CDR1 is SEHNR and CDR2 is FQNEAQ (reference sequence). This CDR3 is 14 amino acids long. Trimming removed 1 base from V and 4 bases from J, with 8 bases in between. CDR3 sequence reads: CASSLVLRYNEQFF. CDR3 DNA sequence: TGTGCCAGCAGCTTAGTTTTGCGATACAATGAGCAGTTCTTC.

This chain links TRBV6-5 with TRBJ1-2; perhaps TRBD1 as D (5 bases). This CDR3 is built from 15 residues. Germline V CDR1 and CDR2: MNHEY, SVGAGI. Trimming took off 0 bases at V and 2 bases at J, with 10 bases between the two ends. The CDR3 loop reads CASSYSDRANYGYTF. The CDR3 nucleotides read TGTGCCAGCAGTTACTCTGACAGAGCAAACTATGGCTACACCTTC.

On this clone: The identical CDR3 is also encoded by other nucleotide sequences in the sample. The chain recombines TRBV28 with TRBJ2-1, with 10 bases aligning to TRBD2. The CDR3 extends over 15 amino acids. Germline assignment: CDR1 MDHEN and CDR2 SYDVKM. Trimming cost V 2 bases and J 6 bases; bases outside gene matches: 4. The DNA for the CDR3 is TGTGCCAGCAGTTTACGGCTAGCGGGAGCCAATGAGCAGTTCTTC. Protein: CASSLRLAGANEQFF.